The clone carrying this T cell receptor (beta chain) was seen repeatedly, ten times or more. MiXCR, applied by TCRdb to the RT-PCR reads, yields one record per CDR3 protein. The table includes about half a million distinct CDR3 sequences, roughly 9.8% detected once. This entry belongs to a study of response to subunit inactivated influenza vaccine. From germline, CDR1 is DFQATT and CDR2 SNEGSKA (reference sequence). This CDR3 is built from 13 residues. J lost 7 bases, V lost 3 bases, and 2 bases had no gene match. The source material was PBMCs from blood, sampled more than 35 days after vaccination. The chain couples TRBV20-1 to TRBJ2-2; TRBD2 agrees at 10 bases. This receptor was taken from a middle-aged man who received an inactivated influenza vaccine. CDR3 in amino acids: CSARSGRVGELFF. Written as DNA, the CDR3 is TGCAGTGCTAGGAGCGGGAGGGTCGGGGAGCTGTTTTTT.